What follows is one TCR beta chain and its context. J was trimmed by 7 bases and V by 3 bases; bases with no gene match: 13. CDR3 length: 15 residues. Per germline, CDR1 DFQATT and CDR2 SNEGSKA (reference sequence). This sample is drawn from a study of blood T cell repertoires in COVID-19. Clones were read by immunoSEQ multiplex PCR, and TCRdb kept only the in-frame ones, dropping some. The sample holds around 200,000 clones, approximately 87% seen once. This receptor was obtained from a woman aged 45 to 65 with acute or convalescent COVID-19. Sample: peripheral blood. The genes are TRBV20-1 and TRBJ1-2; 8 bases are a match to TRBD1. The CDR3 coding sequence is TGCAGTGCTAGTTTGGCCGTACAGGGGGAATTTGGCTACACCTTC. Its translation is CSASLAVQGEFGYTF.